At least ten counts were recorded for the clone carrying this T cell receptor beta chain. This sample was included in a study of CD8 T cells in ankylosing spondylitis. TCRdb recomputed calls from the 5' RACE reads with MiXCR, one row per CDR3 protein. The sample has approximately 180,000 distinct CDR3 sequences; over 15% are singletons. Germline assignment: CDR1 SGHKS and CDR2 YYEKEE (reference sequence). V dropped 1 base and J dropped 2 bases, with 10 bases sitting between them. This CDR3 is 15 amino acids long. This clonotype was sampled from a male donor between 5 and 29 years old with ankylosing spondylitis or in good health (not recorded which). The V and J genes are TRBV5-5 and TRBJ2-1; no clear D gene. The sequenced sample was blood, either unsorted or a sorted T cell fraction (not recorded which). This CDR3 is CASSLLAAAYNEQFF. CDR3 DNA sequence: TGTGCCAGCAGCTTGTTGGCGGCTGCCTACAATGAGCAGTTCTTC.